What follows are 30 T cell receptor beta chains derived from one specimen sequenced in a study of PD-1 blockade in classical Hodgkin lymphoma (dated by TCRdb to about 2020). Per the publication, the time point label means: cycle 4 day 1 (C4D1), after six to seven weeks of nivolumab. All trial patients had relapsed after autologous stem cell transplantation, with cohorts A, B and C differing in prior brentuximab vedotin exposure. Libraries were built with the immunoSEQ multiplex PCR assay. In its TCRdb copy, this immuneACCESS table keeps in-frame sequences only and misses some clones. Where compared with another copy, unresolved V genes explain less than half of these, and the others have no known cause. Across this sample there are roughly 20,000 clones, with more than 80% seen only once. The top ten hold about 14% of the sample. Sample: peripheral blood mononuclear cells (PBMCs), taken before the fourth cycle of nivolumab. These receptors all come from a human donor with classical Hodgkin lymphoma.

The gene calls are TRBV4-3 and TRBJ2-7, with 8 bases lining up with TRBD2. Per the germline V gene, CDR1 is LGHNA and CDR2 is YSLEER. The CDR3 extends over 19 amino acids. J lost 3 bases, V lost 4 bases, and 20 bases had no gene match. For the CDR3, the DNA is TGCGCCAGCAGCCCTGGCGGGGGGACGTCATCCTTCTTCCTCTACGAGCAGTACTTC. Protein product: CASSPGGGTSSFFLYEQYF.

The chain employs TRBV6-1 and TRBJ2-7, with 10 nucleotides matching TRBD1. Germline V gene sequence: CDR1 MNHNS, CDR2 SASEGT. The CDR3 consists of 15 residues. V lost 6 bases, J lost 1 base, and 6 bases stayed unmatched. DNA for the CDR3: TGTGCCAGCAGCCGGGACAGGGGAGGGTCCTACGAGCAGTACTTC. Translating gives CASSRDRGGSYEQYF.

This chain connects TRBV20-1 to TRBJ2-5; D ambiguous. The CDR3 length is 11 residues. V was trimmed by 6 bases and J by 4 bases, leaving 9 bases between them. Germline CDR1 reads DFQATT; CDR2 reads SNEGSKA (reference sequence). The CDR3 here is CSAPLGETQYF. CDR3 coding DNA: TGCAGTGCCCCGCTGGGAGAGACCCAGTACTTC.

The CDR3 nucleotides are TGTGCCAGCAGACTTAAAAGGGCCCTATATGGCTACACCTTC. This encodes CASRLKRALYGYTF. The chain uses TRBV19 and TRBJ1-2; D is undetermined. The CDR3 contains 14 residues. Trimming removed 9 bases from V and 5 bases from J, with 19 bases in between. Germline V gene sequence: CDR1 LNHDA, CDR2 SQIVND (reference sequence).

This rearrangement joins TRBV19 to TRBJ2-1; 12 nucleotides agree with TRBD2. The CDR3 has 15 amino acids. Germline V gene lookup returns CDR1 LNHDA and CDR2 SQIVND (reference sequence). J was trimmed by 2 bases and V by 4 bases; bases with no gene match: 0. The CDR3 sequence: CASSRLAGAYNEQFF. DNA for the CDR3: TGTGCCAGTAGTAGACTAGCGGGGGCCTACAATGAGCAGTTCTTC.

The CDR3 sequence: CASSQEGGSPLHF. The CDR3, as DNA: TGTGCCAGCAGCCAGGAGGGGGGTTCACCCCTCCACTTT. The chain joins TRBV7-9 to TRBJ1-6; weak D call: TRBD1 (6 bases). V lost 5 bases and J 9 bases, leaving 11 bases between the germline ends. Germline-derived CDR1 and CDR2 are SEHNR and FQNEAQ (reference sequence). CDR3 length: 13 amino acids.

This chain connects TRBV29-1 to TRBJ1-1; D might be TRBD1 (6 bases). The CDR3 has 14 residues. V lost 6 bases, J lost 4 bases, and 18 bases lay in between. Germline assignment: CDR1 SQVTM and CDR2 ANQGSEA. CDR3 region: CSVRGREDSTEAFF. The CDR3 nucleotides read TGCAGCGTCCGGGGGCGTGAGGATAGCACTGAAGCTTTCTTT.

The rearrangement links TRBV2 to TRBJ1-6; no definite D call. V was clipped by 5 bases and J by 1 base, with 15 bases between them. The CDR3 totals 17 residues. CDR1 is SNHLY and CDR2 is FYNNEI in the germline V gene. The chain's CDR3 is CASSLMPPDSYNSPLHF. The CDR3 bases are TGTGCCAGCAGTCTGATGCCACCGGATTCCTATAATTCACCCCTCCACTTT.

The V call is TRBV7-6, the J call TRBJ2-1; 9 nucleotides match TRBD1. The J segment lost 7 bases and the V segment lost 8 bases, leaving 6 bases of the junction unmatched. The CDR3 has 13 amino acids. Germline CDR1 reads SGHVS; CDR2 reads FNYEAQ. CDR3 residues: CASSMGQGNEQFF. In DNA form, the CDR3 reads TGTGCCAGCTCTATGGGACAGGGTAATGAGCAGTTCTTC.

The chain uses TRBV2 and TRBJ1-3; D gene uncertain. Trimming removed 6 bases from V and 9 bases from J, with 15 bases in between. This CDR3 comprises 13 residues. Germline loops: CDR1 SNHLY, CDR2 FYNNEI. The CDR3: CASRAGLRGTIYF. In DNA, the CDR3 is TGTGCCAGCAGGGCAGGACTGAGAGGCACCATATATTTT.

The gene calls are TRBV18 and TRBJ1-3; the D is unclear. Germline V gene lookup returns CDR1 KGHSH and CDR2 LQKENI. The CDR3 contains 16 residues. V was trimmed by 5 bases and J by 0 bases, leaving 14 bases between them. CDR3 nucleotide sequence: TGTGCCAGCTCATATTCGGACGGCATCTCTGGAAACACCATATATTTT. Amino acids: CASSYSDGISGNTIYF.

The chain recombines TRBV7-8 with TRBJ2-3; 8 bases map to TRBD2. The V gene end was trimmed by 4 bases and the J gene end by 3 bases; junction bases not matched to a gene: 9. From germline, CDR1 is SGHVS and CDR2 FQNEAQ. CDR3 length equals 16 residues. CDR3 protein: CASSSTGGGQTDTQYF. In DNA, the CDR3 is TGTGCCAGCAGCTCCACTGGCGGGGGGCAAACAGATACGCAGTATTTT.

V usage is TRBV6-5 and J usage is TRBJ1-1, with unresolved D. This CDR3 has 15 amino acids. Trimming cost V 6 bases and J 6 bases, with 20 bases left between them. Germline CDR1 and CDR2: MNHEY and SVGAGI. CDR3 coding DNA: TGTGCCAGCAGCCCTCAACTTCCCCCAGTTGCTGAAGCTTTCTTT. Its protein is CASSPQLPPVAEAFF.

The J gene is TRBJ2-3, the V gene TRBV28; 11 nucleotides match TRBD2. This CDR3 has 15 amino acids. V lost 1 base to trimming and J lost 5 bases; unmatched junction nucleotides: 2. In germline, CDR1 is MDHEN, CDR2 SYDVKM. This chain's CDR3 is CASSLLGTSGDTQYF. The CDR3 DNA sequence: TGTGCCAGCAGTTTATTAGGGACTAGCGGAGATACGCAGTATTTT.

This chain links TRBV10-3 with TRBJ2-5; D is perhaps TRBD2 (7 bases). V was cut by 7 bases and J by 5 bases, with 14 bases left in between. Germline CDR1 and CDR2: ENHRY and SYGVKD. CDR3 length: 13 amino acids. The CDR3 spells CAINRGALETQYF. CDR3 nucleotides: TGTGCCATCAATCGGGGGGCCTTGGAGACCCAGTACTTC.

The chain couples TRBV27 to TRBJ2-7, with D unclear. Germline V CDR1 and CDR2: MNHEY, SMNVEV (reference sequence). The CDR3 loop spans 15 amino acids. Trimming left V 5 bases short and J 6 bases short, with 20 bases between. The DNA for the CDR3 is TGTGCCAGCAGTCGACGGGCTAGTTTTGTGGTCGAGCAGTACTTC. Translated: CASSRRASFVVEQYF.

The rearrangement links TRBV2 to TRBJ2-7, with 7 nucleotides matching TRBD1. V trimming: 0 bases; J trimming: 13 bases; junction bases outside the gene matches: 12. CDR1 is SNHLY and CDR2 is FYNNEI in the germline V gene. The CDR3 has 14 amino acids. As DNA, the CDR3 is TGTGCCAGCAGTGAAGCTAGGACAGGAAACAAGCCTTACTTC. Translation: CASSEARTGNKPYF.

The chain carries TRBV4-1 and TRBJ1-1, with D maybe TRBD1 (5 bases). The length of the CDR3 is 14 residues. The V end lost 3 bases, the J end lost 0 bases, and 8 bases lay between the germline ends. The germline V gene encodes CDR1 MGHRA and CDR2 YSYEKL. The CDR3 reads CASSHQGLNTEAFF. CDR3 DNA sequence: TGCGCCAGCAGCCACCAGGGACTGAACACTGAAGCTTTCTTT.

The CDR3 region is CSVEGLAGPYEQYF. The DNA for the CDR3 is TGCAGCGTTGAAGGACTAGCGGGGCCCTACGAGCAGTACTTC. V and J are TRBV29-1 and TRBJ2-7; 11 bases fit TRBD2. J lost 2 bases, V lost 1 base, and 1 base had no gene match. Germline assignment: CDR1 SQVTM and CDR2 ANQGSEA. The CDR3 runs 14 residues.

This chain joins TRBV18 and TRBJ2-1, with TRBD1 identical over 8 bases. The CDR3 runs to 13 residues. Per the germline V gene, CDR1 is KGHSH and CDR2 is LQKENI. Trimming removed 7 bases from V and 8 bases from J; junction bases left unmatched: 7. CDR3 region: CASLTGTGDEQFF. CDR3 DNA: TGTGCCAGCTTGACCGGGACAGGCGATGAGCAGTTCTTC.

This clone is a singleton in its sample. This rearrangement joins TRBV7-2 to TRBJ1-5; tentatively, D is TRBD1 (5 bases). The CDR3 sequence is 15 residues long. Trimming took off 6 bases at V and 2 bases at J, with 14 bases between the two ends. From germline, CDR1 is SGHTA and CDR2 FQGNSA. The chain's CDR3 is CASSSGAKGNQPQHF. The CDR3, as DNA: TGTGCCAGCAGTAGTGGGGCTAAGGGCAATCAGCCCCAGCATTTT.

The chain carries TRBV7-3 and TRBJ2-5; 8 positions agree with TRBD2. CDR3 size: 15 residues. V lost 1 base, J lost 1 base, and 2 bases stayed unmatched. Germline assignment: CDR1 SGHTA and CDR2 FQGTGA. CDR3 protein: CASSLNGGAQETQYF. In DNA, the CDR3 is TGTGCCAGCAGCTTAAACGGGGGGGCCCAAGAGACCCAGTACTTC.

The chain joins TRBV7-6 to TRBJ2-3; D is unclear. The V gene lost 1 base and the J gene lost 0 bases, with 8 bases spanning the gap. CDR3 size: 15 residues. The V gene's germline CDR1 is SGHVS and CDR2 FNYEAQ. This chain's CDR3 is CASSLEALSTDTQYF. CDR3 coding DNA: TGTGCCAGCAGCTTAGAGGCGCTTAGCACAGATACGCAGTATTTT.

The chain is built from TRBV28 and TRBJ2-1; no clear D. CDR3 length: 16 residues. From germline, CDR1 is MDHEN and CDR2 SYDVKM. With 2 bases removed from V and 6 bases from J, the gap between germline ends came to 17 bases. The CDR3 DNA reads as TGTGCCAGCAGTTTAGTAAGGATTCGGATCCGCAATGAGCAGTTCTTC. It specifies CASSLVRIRIRNEQFF.

The rearrangement uses TRBV27 and TRBJ2-1; unclear D gene. Germline values: CDR1 MNHEY, CDR2 SMNVEV (reference sequence). CDR3 size: 13 residues. Trimming removed 3 bases at V and 11 bases at J, with 14 bases between. The CDR3 is CASSFGPFRQQFF. CDR3 coding DNA: TGTGCCAGCAGTTTCGGGCCTTTCAGGCAGCAGTTCTTC.

The gene calls are TRBV30 and TRBJ1-1; D is unresolved. The CDR3 length is 14 residues. Germline CDR1 reads GTSNPN; CDR2 reads SVGIG (reference sequence). Trimming cost V 2 bases and J 5 bases, with 15 bases left between them. DNA for the CDR3: TGTGCCTGGAGTCAAACGTCGGCCCTAACTGAAGCTTTCTTT. Its translation: CAWSQTSALTEAFF.

The CDR3 spells CASSARLPGQGTNTIYF. Here the CDR3 DNA reads TGTGCCAGCAGCGCCCGATTACCGGGACAGGGGACAAACACCATATATTTT. The chain combines TRBV7-6 with TRBJ1-3, with 10 positions matching TRBD1. The V gene end was trimmed by 5 bases and the J gene end by 6 bases; junction bases not matched to a gene: 13. Germline loops: CDR1 SGHVS, CDR2 FNYEAQ. The CDR3 extends over 17 amino acids. Based on the CDR3 plus reference TRBV7-6 and TRBJ1-3, the full variable domain is GAGVSQSPRYKVTKRGQDVALRCDPISGHVSLYWYRQALGQGPEFLTYFNYEAQQDKSGLPNDRFSAERPEGSISTLTIQRTEQRDSAMYRCASSARLPGQGTNTIYFGEGSWLTVV.

This chain joins TRBV27 and TRBJ2-1, with D possibly being TRBD1 (5 bases). The CDR3 length is 14 residues. Germline lookup yields CDR1 MNHEY and CDR2 SMNVEV (reference sequence). V lost 1 base and J 4 bases, leaving 8 bases between the germline ends. CDR3 residues: CASSLFDRYNEQFF. The CDR3 DNA follows: TGTGCCAGCAGTTTATTTGACAGATACAATGAGCAGTTCTTC.

This chain uses TRBV11-3 with TRBJ2-5, with D perhaps matching TRBD2 (5 bases). The V gene lost 4 bases and the J gene lost 5 bases, with 11 bases spanning the gap. CDR3 length: 13 residues. Germline values: CDR1 SGHNT, CDR2 YENEEA. CDR3 DNA: TGTGCCAGCAGCTCTTCGCCGGGGGAGACCCAGTACTTC. It yields the protein CASSSSPGETQYF.

V and J are TRBV7-9 and TRBJ1-2, with D possibly TRBD1 on 5 matching bases. Germline V gives CDR1 SEHNR, CDR2 FQNEAQ (reference sequence). CDR3 length: 15 amino acids. V dropped 5 bases and J dropped 7 bases, with 20 bases sitting between them. The CDR3 DNA is TGTGCCAGCAGCCCTGGGGGTTTTGTCCTGCGTGGCTACACCTTC. Amino acids: CASSPGGFVLRGYTF. The variable domain in full, with the rest retrieved from reference TRBV7-9 and TRBJ1-2, is DTGVSQNPRHKITKRGQNVTFRCDPISEHNRLYWYRQTLGQGPEFLTYFQNEAQLEKSRLLSDRFSAERPKGSFSTLEIQRTEQGDSAMYLCASSPGGFVLRGYTFGSGTRLTVV.